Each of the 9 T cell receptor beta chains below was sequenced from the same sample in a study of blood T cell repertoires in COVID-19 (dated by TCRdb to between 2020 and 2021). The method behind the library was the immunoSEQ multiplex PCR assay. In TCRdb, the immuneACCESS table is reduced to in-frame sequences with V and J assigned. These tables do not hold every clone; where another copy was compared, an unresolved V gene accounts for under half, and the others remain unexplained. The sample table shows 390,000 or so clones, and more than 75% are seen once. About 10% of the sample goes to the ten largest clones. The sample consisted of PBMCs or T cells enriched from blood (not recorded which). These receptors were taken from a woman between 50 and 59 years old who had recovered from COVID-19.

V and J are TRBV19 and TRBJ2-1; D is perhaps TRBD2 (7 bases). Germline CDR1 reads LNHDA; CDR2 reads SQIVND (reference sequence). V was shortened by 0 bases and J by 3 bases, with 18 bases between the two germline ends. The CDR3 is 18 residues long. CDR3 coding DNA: TGTGCCAGTAGTATAGACTTCAGGAGGGGGGGGCTCTACAATGAGCAGTTCTTC. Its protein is CASSIDFRRGGLYNEQFF.

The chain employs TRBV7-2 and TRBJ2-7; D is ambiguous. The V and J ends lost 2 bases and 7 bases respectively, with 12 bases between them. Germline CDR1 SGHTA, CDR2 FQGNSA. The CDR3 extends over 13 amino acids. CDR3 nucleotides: TGTGCCAGCAGCTTATTCAACCCCGGGGAGCAGTACTTC. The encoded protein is CASSLFNPGEQYF.

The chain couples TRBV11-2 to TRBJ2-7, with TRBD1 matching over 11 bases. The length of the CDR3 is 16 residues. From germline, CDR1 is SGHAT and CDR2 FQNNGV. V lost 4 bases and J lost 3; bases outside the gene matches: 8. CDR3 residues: CASSSPGTGGIYEQYF. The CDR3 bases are TGTGCCAGCAGCTCCCCCGGGACAGGGGGTATCTACGAGCAGTACTTC.

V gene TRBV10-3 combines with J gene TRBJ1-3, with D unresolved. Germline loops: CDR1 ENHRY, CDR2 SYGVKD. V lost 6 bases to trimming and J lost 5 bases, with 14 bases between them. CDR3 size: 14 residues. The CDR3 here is CAIRAGSERNTIYF. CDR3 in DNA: TGTGCCATCAGAGCGGGATCAGAGAGAAACACCATATATTTT.

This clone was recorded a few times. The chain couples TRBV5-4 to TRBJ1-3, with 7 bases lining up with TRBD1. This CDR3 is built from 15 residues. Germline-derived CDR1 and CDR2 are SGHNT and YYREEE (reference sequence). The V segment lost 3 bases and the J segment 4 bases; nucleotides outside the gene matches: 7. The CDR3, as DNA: TGTGCCAGCAGCTGGGGGCCGGGACAGGGAAACACCATATATTTT. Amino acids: CASSWGPGQGNTIYF.

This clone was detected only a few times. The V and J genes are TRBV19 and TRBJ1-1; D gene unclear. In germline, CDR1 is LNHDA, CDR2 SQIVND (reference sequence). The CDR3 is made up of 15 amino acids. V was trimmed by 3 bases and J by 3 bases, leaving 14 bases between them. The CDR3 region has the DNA TGTGCCAGTAGTATCATCGTCGGTCGGGACACTGAAGCTTTCTTT. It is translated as CASSIIVGRDTEAFF.

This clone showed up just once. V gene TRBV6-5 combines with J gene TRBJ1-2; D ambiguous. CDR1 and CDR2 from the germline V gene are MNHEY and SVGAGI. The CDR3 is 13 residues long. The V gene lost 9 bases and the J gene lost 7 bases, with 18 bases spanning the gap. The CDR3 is CASTAGTSIGYTF. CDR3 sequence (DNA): TGTGCCAGTACAGCAGGCACTTCTATTGGCTACACCTTC.

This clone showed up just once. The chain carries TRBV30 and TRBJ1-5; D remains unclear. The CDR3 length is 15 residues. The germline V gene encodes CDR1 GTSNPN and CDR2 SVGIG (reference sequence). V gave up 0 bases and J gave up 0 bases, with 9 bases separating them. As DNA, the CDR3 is TGTGCCTGGAGTGTATCGGGGAATAGCAATCAGCCCCAGCATTTT. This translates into CAWSVSGNSNQPQHF.

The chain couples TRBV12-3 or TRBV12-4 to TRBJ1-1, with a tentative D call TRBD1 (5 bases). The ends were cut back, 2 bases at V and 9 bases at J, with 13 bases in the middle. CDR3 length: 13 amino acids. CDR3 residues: CASSLIRGSKAFF. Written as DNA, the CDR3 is TGTGCCAGCAGTTTAATTCGGGGGTCTAAAGCTTTCTTT.